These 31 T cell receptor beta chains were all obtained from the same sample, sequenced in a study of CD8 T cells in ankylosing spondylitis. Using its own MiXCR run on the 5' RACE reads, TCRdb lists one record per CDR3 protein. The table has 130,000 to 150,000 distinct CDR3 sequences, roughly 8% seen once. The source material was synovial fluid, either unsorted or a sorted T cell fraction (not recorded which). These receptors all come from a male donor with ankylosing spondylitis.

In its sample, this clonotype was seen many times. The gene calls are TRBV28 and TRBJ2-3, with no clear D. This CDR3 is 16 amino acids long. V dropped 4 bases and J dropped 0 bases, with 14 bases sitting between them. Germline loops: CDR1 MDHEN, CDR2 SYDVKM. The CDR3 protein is CASSSRLAFSTDTQYF. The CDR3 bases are TGTGCCAGCAGTTCTCGACTGGCGTTTAGCACAGATACGCAGTATTTT.

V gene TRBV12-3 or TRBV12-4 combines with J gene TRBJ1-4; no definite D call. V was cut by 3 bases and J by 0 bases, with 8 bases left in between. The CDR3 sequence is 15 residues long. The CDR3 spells CASSFGFSTNEKLFF. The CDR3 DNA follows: TGTGCCAGCAGTTTCGGATTTTCAACTAATGAAAAACTGTTTTTT.

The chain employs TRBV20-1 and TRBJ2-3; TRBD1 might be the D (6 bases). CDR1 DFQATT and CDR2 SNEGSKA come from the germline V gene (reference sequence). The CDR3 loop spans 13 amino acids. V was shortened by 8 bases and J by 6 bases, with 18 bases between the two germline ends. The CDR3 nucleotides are TGCAGTTACCGGGATTACAGGGACGATACGCAGTATTTT. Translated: CSYRDYRDDTQYF.

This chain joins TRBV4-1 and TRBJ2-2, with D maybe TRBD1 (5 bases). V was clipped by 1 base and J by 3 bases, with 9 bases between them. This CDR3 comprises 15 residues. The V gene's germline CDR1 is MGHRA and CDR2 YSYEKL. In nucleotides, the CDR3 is TGCGCCAGCAGCCAAGGTACAGGTTACACCGGGGAGCTGTTTTTT. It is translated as CASSQGTGYTGELFF.

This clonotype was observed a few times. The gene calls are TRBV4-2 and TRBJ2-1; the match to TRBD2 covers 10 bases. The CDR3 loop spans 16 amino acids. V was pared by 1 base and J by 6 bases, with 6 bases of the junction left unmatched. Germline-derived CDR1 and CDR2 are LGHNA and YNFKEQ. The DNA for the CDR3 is TGTGCCAGCAGCCAAGCAAAAGCGGGGGGGCTCAATGAGCAGTTCTTC. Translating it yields CASSQAKAGGLNEQFF.

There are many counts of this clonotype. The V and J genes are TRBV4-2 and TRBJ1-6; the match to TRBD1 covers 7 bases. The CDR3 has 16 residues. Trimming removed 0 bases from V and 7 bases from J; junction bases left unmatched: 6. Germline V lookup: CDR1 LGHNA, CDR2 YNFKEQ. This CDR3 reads CASSQDITGENSPLHF. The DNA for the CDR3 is TGTGCCAGCAGCCAAGATATAACAGGGGAGAATTCACCCCTCCACTTT.

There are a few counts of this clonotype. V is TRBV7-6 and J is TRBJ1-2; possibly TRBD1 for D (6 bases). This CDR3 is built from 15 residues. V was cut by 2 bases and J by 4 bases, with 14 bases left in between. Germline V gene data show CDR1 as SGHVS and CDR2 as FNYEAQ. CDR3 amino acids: CASSLKREGGYGYTF. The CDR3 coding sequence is TGTGCCAGCAGCTTAAAGAGAGAGGGGGGCTATGGCTACACCTTC.

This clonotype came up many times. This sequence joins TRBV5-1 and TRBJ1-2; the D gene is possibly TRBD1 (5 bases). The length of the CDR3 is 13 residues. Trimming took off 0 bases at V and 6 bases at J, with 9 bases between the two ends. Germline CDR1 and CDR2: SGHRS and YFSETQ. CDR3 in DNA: TGCGCCAGCAGCTTGGGAGGGGAACATGGCTACACCTTC. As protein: CASSLGGEHGYTF.

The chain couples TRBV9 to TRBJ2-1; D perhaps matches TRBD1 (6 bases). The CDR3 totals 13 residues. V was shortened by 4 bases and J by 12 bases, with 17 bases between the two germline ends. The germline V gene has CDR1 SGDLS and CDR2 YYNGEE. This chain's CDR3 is CASSPQGLWGQFF. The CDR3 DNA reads TGTGCCAGCAGCCCTCAGGGGTTGTGGGGGCAGTTCTTC.

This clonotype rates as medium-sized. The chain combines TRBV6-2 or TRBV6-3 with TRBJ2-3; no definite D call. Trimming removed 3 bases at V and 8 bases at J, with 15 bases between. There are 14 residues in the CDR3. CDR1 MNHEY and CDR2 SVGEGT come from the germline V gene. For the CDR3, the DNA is TGTGCCAGCAGTTATCCGGACCCCGTAGGTACGCAGTATTTT. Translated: CASSYPDPVGTQYF.

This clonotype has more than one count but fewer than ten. The CDR3 bases are TGTGCCACCAGTGACCGCATTGTACAGGGTAGCGGGGCCAACGTCCTGACTTTC. Translation: CATSDRIVQGSGANVLTF. The chain uses TRBV24-1 and TRBJ2-6; tentative D call: TRBD1 (6 bases). Germline V CDR1 and CDR2: KGHDR, SFDVKD. The V gene lost 4 bases and the J gene lost 4 bases, with 19 bases spanning the gap. CDR3 size: 18 residues.

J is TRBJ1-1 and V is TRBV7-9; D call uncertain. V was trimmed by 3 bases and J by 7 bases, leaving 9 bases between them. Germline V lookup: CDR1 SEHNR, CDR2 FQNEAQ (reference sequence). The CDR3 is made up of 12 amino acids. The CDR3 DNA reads TGTGCCAGCAGCTTCTACTCGGGTGAAGCTTTCTTT. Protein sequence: CASSFYSGEAFF.

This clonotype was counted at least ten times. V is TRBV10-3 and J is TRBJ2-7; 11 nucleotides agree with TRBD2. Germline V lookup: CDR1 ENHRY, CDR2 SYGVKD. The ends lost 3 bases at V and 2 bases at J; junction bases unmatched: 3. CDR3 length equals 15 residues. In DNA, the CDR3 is TGTGCCATCAGTGATGGGACTAGCGGCACCTACGAGCAGTACTTC. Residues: CAISDGTSGTYEQYF.

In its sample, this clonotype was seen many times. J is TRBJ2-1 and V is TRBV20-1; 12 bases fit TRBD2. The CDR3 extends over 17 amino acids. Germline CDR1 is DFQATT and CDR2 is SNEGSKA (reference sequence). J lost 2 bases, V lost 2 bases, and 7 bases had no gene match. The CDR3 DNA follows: TGCAGTGCTAGACCCCTGGGACTAGCGGGTCCCTACAATGAGCAGTTCTTC. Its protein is CSARPLGLAGPYNEQFF.

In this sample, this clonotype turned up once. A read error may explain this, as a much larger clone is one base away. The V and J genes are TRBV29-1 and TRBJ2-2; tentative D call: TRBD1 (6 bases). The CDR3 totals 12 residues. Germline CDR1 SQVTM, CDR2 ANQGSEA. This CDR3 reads CSVEGATEELFF. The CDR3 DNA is TGCAGCGTTGAGGGGGCCACCGAGGAGCTGTTTTTT.

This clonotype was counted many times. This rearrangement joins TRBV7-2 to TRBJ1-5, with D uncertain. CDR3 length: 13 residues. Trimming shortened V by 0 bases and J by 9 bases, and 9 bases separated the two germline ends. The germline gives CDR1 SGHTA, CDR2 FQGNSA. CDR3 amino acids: CASSLAAGVPQHF. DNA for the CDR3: TGTGCCAGCAGCTTAGCGGCCGGGGTGCCCCAGCATTTT. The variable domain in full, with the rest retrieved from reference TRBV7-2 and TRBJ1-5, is GAGVSQSPSNKVTEKGKDVELRCDPISGHTALYWYRQSLGQGLEFLIYFQGNSAPDKSGLPSDRFSAERTGGSVSTLTIQRTQQEDSAVYLCASSLAAGVPQHFGDGTRLSIL.

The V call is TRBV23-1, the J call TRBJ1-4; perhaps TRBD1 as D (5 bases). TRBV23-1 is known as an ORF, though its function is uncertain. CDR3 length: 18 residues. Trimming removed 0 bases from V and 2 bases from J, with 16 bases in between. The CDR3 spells CASSQSKGVFATNEKLFF. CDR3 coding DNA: TGCGCCAGCAGTCAATCTAAAGGGGTGTTCGCTACTAATGAAAAACTGTTTTTT.

The CDR3, as DNA: TGTGCCAGCAGCTTAGAAACCGCCGGAGCTTTCTTT. Amino acids: CASSLETAGAFF. This chain joins TRBV7-8 and TRBJ1-1; D remains unclear. The CDR3 is 12 residues long. V shed 1 base and J shed 10 bases, with 10 bases lying between them. Germline CDR1 is SGHVS and CDR2 is FQNEAQ.

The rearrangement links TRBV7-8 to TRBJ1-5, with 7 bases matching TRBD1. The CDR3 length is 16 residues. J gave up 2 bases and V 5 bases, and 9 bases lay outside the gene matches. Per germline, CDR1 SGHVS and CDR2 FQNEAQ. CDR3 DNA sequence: TGTGCCAGCAGCCCAAGACAGGGACGGGGCAATCAGCCCCAGCATTTT. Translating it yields CASSPRQGRGNQPQHF.

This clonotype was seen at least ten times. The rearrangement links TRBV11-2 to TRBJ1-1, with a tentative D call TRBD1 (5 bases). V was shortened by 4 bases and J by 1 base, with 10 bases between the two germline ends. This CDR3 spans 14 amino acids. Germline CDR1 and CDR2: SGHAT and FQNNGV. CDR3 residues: CASSWGRGNTEAFF. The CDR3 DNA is TGTGCCAGCAGCTGGGGACGGGGGAACACTGAAGCTTTCTTT. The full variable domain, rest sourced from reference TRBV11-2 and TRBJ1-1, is EAGVAQSPRYKIIEKRQSVAFWCNPISGHATLYWYQQILGQGPKLLIQFQNNGVVDDSQLPKDRFSAERLKGVDSTLKIQPAKLEDSAVYLCASSWGRGNTEAFFGQGTRLTVV.

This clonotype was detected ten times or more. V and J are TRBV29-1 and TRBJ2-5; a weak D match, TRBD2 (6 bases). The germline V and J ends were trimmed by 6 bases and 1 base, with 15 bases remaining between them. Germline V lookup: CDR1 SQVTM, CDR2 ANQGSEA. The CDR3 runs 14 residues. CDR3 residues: CSVDGSRTQETQYF. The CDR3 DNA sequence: TGCAGCGTGGACGGGAGCAGGACCCAAGAGACCCAGTACTTC.

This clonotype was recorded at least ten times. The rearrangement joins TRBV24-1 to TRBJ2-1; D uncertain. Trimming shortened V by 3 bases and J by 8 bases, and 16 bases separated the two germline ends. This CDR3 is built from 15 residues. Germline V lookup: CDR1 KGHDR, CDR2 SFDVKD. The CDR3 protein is CATSDPTRPSHEQFF. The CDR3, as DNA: TGTGCCACCAGTGATCCCACCCGTCCCTCGCATGAGCAGTTCTTC.

In nucleotides, the CDR3 is TGCAGTGCTAGAGTTCCCCAGGTGGGTCAGCCCCAGCATTTT. Its translation is CSARVPQVGQPQHF. The chain joins TRBV20-1 to TRBJ1-5; the D is unclear. Trimming removed 1 base from V and 6 bases from J, with 13 bases in between. Germline-derived CDR1 and CDR2 are DFQATT and SNEGSKA (reference sequence). This CDR3 region has 14 residues.

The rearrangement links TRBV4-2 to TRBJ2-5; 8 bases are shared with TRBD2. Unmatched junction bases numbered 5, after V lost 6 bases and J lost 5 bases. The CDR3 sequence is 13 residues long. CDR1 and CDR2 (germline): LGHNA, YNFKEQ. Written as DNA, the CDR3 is TGTGCCAGCAGGCGGGGGGCCGGCGAGACCCAGTACTTC. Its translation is CASRRGAGETQYF.

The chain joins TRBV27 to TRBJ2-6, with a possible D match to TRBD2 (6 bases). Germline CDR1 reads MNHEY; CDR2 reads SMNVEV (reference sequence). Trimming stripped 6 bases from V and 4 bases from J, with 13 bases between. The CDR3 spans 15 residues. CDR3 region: CASREGKGGANVLTF. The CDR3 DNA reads TGTGCCAGCAGGGAGGGGAAAGGAGGGGCCAACGTCCTGACTTTC.

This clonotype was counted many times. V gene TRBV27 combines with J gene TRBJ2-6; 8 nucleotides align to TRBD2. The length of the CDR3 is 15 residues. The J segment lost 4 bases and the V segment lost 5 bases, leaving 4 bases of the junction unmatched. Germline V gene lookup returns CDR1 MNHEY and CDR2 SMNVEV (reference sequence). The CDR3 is CASSKAGAGANVLTF. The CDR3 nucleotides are TGTGCCAGCAGTAAAGCGGGAGCAGGGGCCAACGTCCTGACTTTC. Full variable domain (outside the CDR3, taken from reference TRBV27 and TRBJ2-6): EAQVTQNPRYLITVTGKKLTVTCSQNMNHEYMSWYRQDPGLGLRQIYYSMNVEVTDKGDVPEGYKVSRKEKRNFPLILESPSPNQTSLYFCASSKAGAGANVLTFGAGSRLTVL.

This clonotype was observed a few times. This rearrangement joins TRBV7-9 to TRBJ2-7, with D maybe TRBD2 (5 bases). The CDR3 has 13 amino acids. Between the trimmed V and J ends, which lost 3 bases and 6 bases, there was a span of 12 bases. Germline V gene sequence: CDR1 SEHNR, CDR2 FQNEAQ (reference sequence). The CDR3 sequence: CASSFTSRGEQYF. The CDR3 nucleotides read TGTGCCAGCAGCTTTACTTCCCGGGGCGAGCAGTACTTC.

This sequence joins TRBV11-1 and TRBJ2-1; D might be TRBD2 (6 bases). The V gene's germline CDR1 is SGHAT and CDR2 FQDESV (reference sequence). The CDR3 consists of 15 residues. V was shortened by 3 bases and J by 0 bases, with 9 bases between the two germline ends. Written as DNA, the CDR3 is TGTGCCAGCAGCTTCCGTAGCGGCTCCTACAATGAGCAGTTCTTC. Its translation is CASSFRSGSYNEQFF.

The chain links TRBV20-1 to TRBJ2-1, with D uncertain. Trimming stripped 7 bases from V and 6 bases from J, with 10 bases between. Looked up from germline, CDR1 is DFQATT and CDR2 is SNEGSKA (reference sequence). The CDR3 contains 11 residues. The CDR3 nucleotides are TGCAGTGGGTATTCCCCCAATGAGCAGTTCTTC. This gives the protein CSGYSPNEQFF.

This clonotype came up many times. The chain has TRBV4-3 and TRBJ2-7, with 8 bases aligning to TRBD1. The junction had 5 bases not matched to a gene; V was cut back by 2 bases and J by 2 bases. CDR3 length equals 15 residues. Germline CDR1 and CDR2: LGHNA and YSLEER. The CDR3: CASSQQTGAPYEQYF. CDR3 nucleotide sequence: TGCGCCAGCAGCCAACAGACAGGGGCCCCCTACGAGCAGTACTTC.

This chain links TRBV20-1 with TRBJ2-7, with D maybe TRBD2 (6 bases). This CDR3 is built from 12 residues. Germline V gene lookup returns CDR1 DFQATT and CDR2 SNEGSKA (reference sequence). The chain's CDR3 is CSALEWGDEQYF. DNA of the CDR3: TGCAGCGCATTAGAGTGGGGGGACGAGCAGTACTTC.